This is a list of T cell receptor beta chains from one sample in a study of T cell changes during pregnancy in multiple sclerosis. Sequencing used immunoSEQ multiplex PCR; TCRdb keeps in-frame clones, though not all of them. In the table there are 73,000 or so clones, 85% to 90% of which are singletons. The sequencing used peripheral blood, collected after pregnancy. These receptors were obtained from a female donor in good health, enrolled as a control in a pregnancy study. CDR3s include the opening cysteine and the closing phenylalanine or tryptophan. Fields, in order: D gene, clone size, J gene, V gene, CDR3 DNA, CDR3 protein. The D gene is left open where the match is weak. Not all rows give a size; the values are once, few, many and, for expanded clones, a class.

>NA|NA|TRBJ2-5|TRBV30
TGTGCCTGGTCTAAAGACGGGAACCCGGCCCAGTACTTC
CAWSKDGNPAQYF
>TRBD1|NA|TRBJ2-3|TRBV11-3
TGTGCCAGCAGCCCACCTTGGACAGGGGGCGGCGCAGATACGCAGTATTTT
CASSPPWTGGGADTQYF
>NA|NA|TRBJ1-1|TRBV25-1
TGTGCCAGCAGTGAACGAAGCGGAGGGATAGCTGAAGCTTTCTTT
CASSERSGGIAEAFF
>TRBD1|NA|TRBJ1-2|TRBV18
TGTGCCAGCTCACCAGAGACAGGGCGATATGGCTACACCTTC
CASSPETGRYGYTF
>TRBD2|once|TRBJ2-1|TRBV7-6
TGTGCCAGCAGCTTAGTGCGGGGGAGTTACAATGAGCAGTTCTTC
CASSLVRGSYNEQFF
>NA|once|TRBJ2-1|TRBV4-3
TGCGCCAGCAGCCAAGAAGCCGGTCGCCTAGCCTTTGAGCAGTTCTTC
CASSQEAGRLAFEQFF
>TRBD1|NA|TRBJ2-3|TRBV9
TGTGCCAGCAGCGTAGCTGGAGGTTTAGGGGGCGGTCGGGGCACAGATACGCAGTATTTT
CASSVAGGLGGGRGTDTQYF
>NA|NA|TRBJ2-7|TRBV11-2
TGTGCCAGCAGCTTAGGGGAGATACCCTCGTACGAGCAGTACTTC
CASSLGEIPSYEQYF
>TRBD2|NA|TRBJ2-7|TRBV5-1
TGCGCCAGCAGCTCGGCTGGGACTAGCGGCTACGAGCAGTACTTC
CASSSAGTSGYEQYF
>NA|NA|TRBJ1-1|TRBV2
TGTGCCAGCAGTAAAAAGGGAGGTATTACTGAAGCTTTCTTT
CASSKKGGITEAFF
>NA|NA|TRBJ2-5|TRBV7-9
TGTGCCAGCAGCTTACCCGGGGGAGCAGAGACCCAGTACTTC
CASSLPGGAETQYF
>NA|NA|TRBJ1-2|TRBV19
TGTGCCAGTAGTATATCAGGGAAGGACTATGGCTACACCTTC
CASSISGKDYGYTF
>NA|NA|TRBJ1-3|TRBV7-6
TGTGCCAGCAGCTTATCCGGGGGGGGATCCGGAAACACCATATATTTT
CASSLSGGGSGNTIYF
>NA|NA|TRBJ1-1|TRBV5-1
TGCGCCAGCAGCTCGATCCGCGGCCCTGAAGCTTTCTTT
CASSSIRGPEAFF
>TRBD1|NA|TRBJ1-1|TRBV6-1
TGTGCCAGCAGTGGGACAGGTAGGGTTCGCGGCACTGAAGCTTTCTTT
CASSGTGRVRGTEAFF
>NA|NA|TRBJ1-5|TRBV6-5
TGTGCCAGTTCTTTAACTTCCAATGTCCATCAGCCCCAGCATTTT
CASSLTSNVHQPQHF
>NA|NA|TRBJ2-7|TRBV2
TGTGCCAGCAGTGAACCGTACGAGCAGTACTTC
CASSEPYEQYF
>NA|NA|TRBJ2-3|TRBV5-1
TGCGCCAGCAGTAAGGACAGATACCTGCCAGATACGCAGTATTTT
CASSKDRYLPDTQYF
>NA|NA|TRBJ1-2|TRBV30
TGTGCCTGGAGTGTACTGGTAGCCGCATCGACCTTC
CAWSVLVAASTF
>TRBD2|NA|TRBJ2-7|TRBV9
TGTGCCAGCAGCGGGGGACTAGCGGGTGTCTACGAGCAGTACTTC
CASSGGLAGVYEQYF
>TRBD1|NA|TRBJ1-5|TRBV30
TGTGCCTGGAGTGCAGGGGGCCACCAGCCCCAGCATTTT
CAWSAGGHQPQHF
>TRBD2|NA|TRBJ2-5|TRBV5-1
TGCGCCAGCAGCTTAGCGGGGGGCCAAGAGACCCAGTACTTC
CASSLAGGQETQYF
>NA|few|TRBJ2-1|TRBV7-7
TGTGCCAGCAGCTCAGCCCCCGGGAATGAGCAGTTCTTC
CASSSAPGNEQFF
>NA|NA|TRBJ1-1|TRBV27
TGTGCCAGCAGTTGGGGAGGGACTGAAGCTTTCTTT
CASSWGGTEAFF
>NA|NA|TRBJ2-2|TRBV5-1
TGCGCCAGCAGCGGCGCCTCCGGGACTTCGGCTCGGAAGCTGTTTTTT
CASSGASGTSARKLFF
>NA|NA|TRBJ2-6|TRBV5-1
TGCGCCAGCAGCTTTGACGCGGGCTCTGGGGCCAACGTCCTGACTTTC
CASSFDAGSGANVLTF
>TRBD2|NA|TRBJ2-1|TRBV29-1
TGCAGCGTCGGGGTTGTAGCGGGTAATGAGCAGTTCTTC
CSVGVVAGNEQFF
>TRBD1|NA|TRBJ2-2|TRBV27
TGTGCCAGCAGTCAAGGACAGGGTTCGAACACCGGGGAGCTGTTTTTT
CASSQGQGSNTGELFF
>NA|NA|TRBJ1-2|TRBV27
TGTGCCAGCAGTTTAGCCGGAGACTATGGCTACACCTTC
CASSLAGDYGYTF
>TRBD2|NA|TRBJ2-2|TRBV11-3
TGTGCCAGCAGCCTAGCGGGAGTCGGCACCGGGGAGCTGTTTTTT
CASSLAGVGTGELFF
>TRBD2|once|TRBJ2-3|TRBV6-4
TGTGCCAGCAGTGACCTAGCGGGAGGGCCAGATACGCAGTATTTT
CASSDLAGGPDTQYF
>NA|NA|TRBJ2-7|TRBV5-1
TGCGCCAGCAGCTTGGGGAGGCTCGGCGGGGTACTCGAGCAGTACTTC
CASSLGRLGGVLEQYF
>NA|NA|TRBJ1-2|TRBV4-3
TGCGCCAGCAACCCCTCGGGAGGCAACTATGGCTACACCTTC
CASNPSGGNYGYTF
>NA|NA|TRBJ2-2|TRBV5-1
TGCGCCAGCAGCTTGGAACAGGGACCCGGGGAGCTGTTTTTT
CASSLEQGPGELFF
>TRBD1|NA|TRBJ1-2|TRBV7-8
TGTGCCAGCAGCTTAACAAAACCCCGGGGACAGGGCCTCTATGGCTACACCTTC
CASSLTKPRGQGLYGYTF
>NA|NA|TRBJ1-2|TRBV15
TGTGCCACCAGCAGAGGCCCTCCCGAGTTTAACTATGGCTACACCTTC
CATSRGPPEFNYGYTF
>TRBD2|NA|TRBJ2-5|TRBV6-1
TGTGCCAGCAGTGGGGGACTAGTCCAAGAGACCCAGTACTTC
CASSGGLVQETQYF
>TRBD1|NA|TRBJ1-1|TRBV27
TGTGCCAGCAGTCAGGGGGGGAACACTGAAGCTTTCTTT
CASSQGGNTEAFF
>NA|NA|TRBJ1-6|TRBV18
TGTGCCAGCTCACTGAAGGAGACCTATAATTCACCCCTCCACTTT
CASSLKETYNSPLHF
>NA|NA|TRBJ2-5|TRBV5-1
TGCGCCAGCAGCTATTCCGGGACTTCCCAAGAGACCCAGTACTTC
CASSYSGTSQETQYF
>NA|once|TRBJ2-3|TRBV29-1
TGCAGCACAAATACGTACACAGATACGCAGTATTTT
CSTNTYTDTQYF
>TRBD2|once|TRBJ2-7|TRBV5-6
TGTGCCAGCAGCTTGGGGGCTAGCGGGGGCTACGAGCAGTACTTC
CASSLGASGGYEQYF
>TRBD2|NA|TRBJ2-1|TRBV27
TGTGCCACCCACCCCGGGGGGAACAATGATGAGCAGTTCTTC
CATHPGGNNDEQFF
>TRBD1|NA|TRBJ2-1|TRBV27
TGTGCCAGCAGCTCTCGGACAGGGGGCAATGAGCAGTTCTTC
CASSSRTGGNEQFF
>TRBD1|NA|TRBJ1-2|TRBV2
TGTGCCAGCAGCACAGCGGGACAGGGGGCGCGTGGCTACACCTTC
CASSTAGQGARGYTF
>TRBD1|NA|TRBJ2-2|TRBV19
TGTGCCAGTAGTAACCGGGGTAAAACCTTTACCGGGACAGGGTACACCGGGGAGCTGTTTTTT
CASSNRGKTFTGTGYTGELFF
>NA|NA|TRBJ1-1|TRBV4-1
TGCGCCAGCAGCCAAGTTTTCTCAGTGAACACTGAAGCTTTCTTT
CASSQVFSVNTEAFF
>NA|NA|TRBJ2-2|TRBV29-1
TGCAGCGCCACAGGGCACGGGGAGCTGTTTTTT
CSATGHGELFF
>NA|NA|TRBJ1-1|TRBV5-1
TGCGCCAGCAGCTTGGGGCAGGGGTGGGAAGCTTTCTTT
CASSLGQGWEAFF
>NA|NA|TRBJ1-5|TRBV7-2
TGTGCCAGCAGCATTCCAGGGTATGGACAGCCCCAGCATTTT
CASSIPGYGQPQHF
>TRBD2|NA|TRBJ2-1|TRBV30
TGTGCCTGGAGTGTAGAGCGGGGGGGCTACAATGAGCAGTTCTTC
CAWSVERGGYNEQFF
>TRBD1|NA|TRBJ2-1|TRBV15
TGTGCCACCAGCAGAGATGCACAGGGGGTAGGCAATGAGCAGTTCTTC
CATSRDAQGVGNEQFF
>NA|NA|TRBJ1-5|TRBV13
TGTGCCAGCAGTCGTAATACAGGGTCTAACGGCAATCAGCCCCAGCATTTT
CASSRNTGSNGNQPQHF
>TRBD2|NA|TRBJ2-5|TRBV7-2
TGTGCCAGCAGCTTAAGACTAGCGATGGGAAAGACCCAGTACTTC
CASSLRLAMGKTQYF
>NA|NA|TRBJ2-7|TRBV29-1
TGCAGCGTTGGGAAAGGAGCAGGGAACTACGAGCAGTACTTC
CSVGKGAGNYEQYF
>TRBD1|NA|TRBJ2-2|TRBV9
TGTGCCAGCAGTCCAACAGGGGGGCAGACGAACACCGGGGAGCTGTTTTTT
CASSPTGGQTNTGELFF
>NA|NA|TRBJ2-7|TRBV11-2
TGTGCCAGCAGCTTTCGGACTGTTAGCGACTTTAGCTCCTACGAGCAGTACTTC
CASSFRTVSDFSSYEQYF
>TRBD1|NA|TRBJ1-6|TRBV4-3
TGCGCCAGCAGCCGGGATGGACAGGGAGCGAATTCACCCCTCCACTTT
CASSRDGQGANSPLHF
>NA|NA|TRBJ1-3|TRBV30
TGTGCCTGGAGTGTCGTATCTGGAAACACCATATATTTT
CAWSVVSGNTIYF
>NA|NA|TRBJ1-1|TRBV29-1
TGCAGCGTTGAAGATCTTCGGGGGACCACTGAAGCTTTCTTT
CSVEDLRGTTEAFF